These T cell receptor beta chains were read from a single sample in a study of cytomegalovirus exposure and HLA in healthy donors. The protocol was immunoSEQ multiplex PCR, while the TCRdb copy is restricted to in-frame clones and leaves out a portion. The table has around 140,000 clones, roughly 71% seen once; the top ten hold approximately 1.4%. The specimen sequenced was PBMCs. Receptor source: a woman between 35 and 50 years old in good health and CMV-seronegative. CDR3s include the opening cysteine and the closing phenylalanine or tryptophan. The D gene is left open where the match is weak. Rows may omit the clone size; those that give it use once, few, many or a size class.

TRBD1 | NA | TRBJ1-4 | TRBV5-1 | TGCGCCAGCAGCTCAGGACAGGGTTCGTCAAAACTGTTTTTT | CASSSGQGSSKLFF
TRBD1 | NA | TRBJ1-2 | TRBV9 | TGTGCCAGCAGCGTCAGGGACAGGGGACATGGCTACACCTTC | CASSVRDRGHGYTF
NA | NA | TRBJ2-7 | TRBV2 | TGTGCCAGCAAATCTCTAAGGGAGATCGCCTACGAGCAGTACTTC | CASKSLREIAYEQYF
NA | few | TRBJ2-7 | TRBV6-1 | TGTGCCAGCAATTACAAACAGGGAACCGGAAAGTACTTC | CASNYKQGTGKYF
NA | NA | TRBJ1-2 | TRBV14 | TGTGCCAGCAGCCAAGTCAGGGTTTTTGGTGGCTACACCTTC | CASSQVRVFGGYTF
TRBD1 | NA | TRBJ1-6 | TRBV28 | TGTGCCAGCAGAAGCGAACAGGGGAGGTCACCCCTCCACTTT | CASRSEQGRSPLHF
NA | NA | TRBJ1-5 | TRBV5-1 | TGCGCCAGCAGCTTAGACTCACATCAGCCCCAGCATTTT | CASSLDSHQPQHF
TRBD1 | NA | TRBJ2-3 | TRBV6-1 | TGTGCCAGCAGGGCAGGACAGGGGATGACAGATACGCAGTATTTT | CASRAGQGMTDTQYF
NA | NA | TRBJ2-7 | TRBV20-1 | TGCAGTGTGGGGGCGCCCTACGAGCAGTACTTC | CSVGAPYEQYF
NA | NA | TRBJ1-2 | TRBV6-5 | TGTGCCAGCAGTTACTCTATGTTGCGGGATGGCTACACCTTC | CASSYSMLRDGYTF
TRBD2 | NA | TRBJ2-7 | TRBV6-5 | TGTGCCAGCAGGGAAACTGCGGGAGACTCCTACGAGCAGTACTTC | CASRETAGDSYEQYF
NA | NA | TRBJ1-2 | TRBV7-9 | TGTGCCAGCAGCTTAGAAAGGGAGGATGGCTACACCTTC | CASSLEREDGYTF
NA | NA | TRBJ1-1 | TRBV27 | TGTGCCAGCAGTTTAAATAGGGGGGGCACTGAAGCTTTCTTT | CASSLNRGGTEAFF
TRBD2 | NA | TRBJ2-5 | TRBV29-1 | TGCAGCGTTGAAGCCCAGACTAGCTTGGAGACCCAGTACTTC | CSVEAQTSLETQYF
NA | once | TRBJ1-1 | TRBV9 | TGTGCCAGCAGCGTAGAGGGCGGCCCGGGGACTGAAGCTTTCTTT | CASSVEGGPGTEAFF
NA | NA | TRBJ2-7 | TRBV11-3 | TGTGCCAGCAGCAGGGGCCTAGACTACGAGCAGTACTTC | CASSRGLDYEQYF
NA | few | TRBJ2-7 | TRBV28 | TGTGCCAGCAGTTTAGACACGCCCTACGAGCAGTACTTC | CASSLDTPYEQYF
TRBD1 | NA | TRBJ1-4 | TRBV7-9 | TGTGCCAGCAGCGAAGACAGGGGGAATGAAAAACTGTTTTTT | CASSEDRGNEKLFF
TRBD1 | once | TRBJ2-7 | TRBV5-6 | TGTGCCAGCAGCTTCCCCGGGACAGGGACCTACGAGCAGTACTTC | CASSFPGTGTYEQYF
TRBD2 | NA | TRBJ2-7 | TRBV6-6 | TGTGCCAGCAGTCCTCCCAATGTCGGGGGGGTGAACGAGCAGTACTTC | CASSPPNVGGVNEQYF
TRBD1 | NA | TRBJ2-7 | TRBV7-7 | TGTGCCAGCAGCTTAAGTGACAGGGTCTACGAGCAGTACTTC | CASSLSDRVYEQYF
TRBD1 | NA | TRBJ1-1 | TRBV5-1 | TGCGCCAGCAGCCCGGGGACAGGGGAATCGGACACTGAAGCTTTCTTT | CASSPGTGESDTEAFF
TRBD1 | NA | TRBJ1-1 | TRBV27 | TGTGCCAGCAGTCCTCCGGGACAGGGAAACCCTGAAGCTTTCTTT | CASSPPGQGNPEAFF
NA | NA | TRBJ1-2 | TRBV6-5 | TGTGCCAGCAAAGACAGTTTTGGCTACACCTTC | CASKDSFGYTF
TRBD1 | NA | TRBJ2-7 | TRBV5-4 | TGTGCCAGCAGTCCTGGACAGGGGGCCATGGAAAACGAGCAGTACTTC | CASSPGQGAMENEQYF
TRBD2 | NA | TRBJ2-7 | TRBV6-1 | TGTGCCAGCAGTGAAACGATAGGGTTCAGCGGGGGGTCCTACGAGCAGTACTTC | CASSETIGFSGGSYEQYF
TRBD1 | NA | TRBJ2-5 | TRBV19 | TGTGCCAGTATTGGGACAGGATCTCAAGAGACCCAGTACTTC | CASIGTGSQETQYF
NA | NA | TRBJ2-7 | TRBV5-1 | TGCGCCAGCAGCGACTCTGGTTGGAGTTACGAGCAGTACTTC | CASSDSGWSYEQYF
TRBD2 | NA | TRBJ2-7 | TRBV18 | TGTGCCAGCTCACCACCGCAGCGGGGACCCTCCTACGAGCAGTACTTC | CASSPPQRGPSYEQYF
TRBD1 | NA | TRBJ2-3 | TRBV28 | TGTGCCAGCAGCACACAGGGGGTAGTCACAGATACGCAGTATTTT | CASSTQGVVTDTQYF
NA | once | TRBJ2-5 | TRBV5-4 | TGTGCCAGCAGCGGGGCAGGTCGGCAAGAGACCCAGTACTTC | CASSGAGRQETQYF
NA | NA | TRBJ1-1 | TRBV5-4 | TGTGCCAGCAGCCGGGAGGGGGGCCACGACACTGAAGCTTTCTTT | CASSREGGHDTEAFF
TRBD1 | NA | TRBJ1-2 | TRBV7-9 | TGTGCCAGCATCCAGAGTGGGACAGAAAGGTATTATGGCTACACCTTC | CASIQSGTERYYGYTF
NA | few | TRBJ1-2 | TRBV19 | TGTGCCAGTAGTGCGTCGACGGGGGGATATGGCTACACCTTC | CASSASTGGYGYTF
TRBD2 | NA | TRBJ2-3 | TRBV14 | TGTGCCAGCAGCCAGGACCTTGGACTAGCGGGGGGGACATATACGCAGTATTTT | CASSQDLGLAGGTYTQYF
NA | NA | TRBJ1-2 | TRBV2 | TGTGCCAGCAGTCAGACAGAATTCTATGGCTACACCTTC | CASSQTEFYGYTF
NA | NA | TRBJ1-5 | TRBV6-5 | TGTGCCAGCAGTTACGATAGGGGCCGAAATCAGCCCCAGCATTTT | CASSYDRGRNQPQHF
TRBD1 | NA | TRBJ1-2 | TRBV6-5 | TGTGCCAGCAGTTATGGGACAGGCGATCGGGGCTACACCTTC | CASSYGTGDRGYTF
TRBD1 | NA | TRBJ2-7 | TRBV5-1 | TGCGCCAGCAGCTTGGGTGCAGGGACAGGGGGCTCCTACGAGCAGTACTTC | CASSLGAGTGGSYEQYF
NA | NA | TRBJ1-6 | TRBV5-4 | TGTGCCAGCAGCCCCACTAACGGTCAGGGGAAGTGGCCACCCCTCCACTTT | CASSPTNGQGKWPPLHF
NA | NA | TRBJ1-2 | TRBV6-1 | TGTGCCAGCAGTGAAGGGGGTGGAGGCCGTGGCTACACCTTC | CASSEGGGGRGYTF
NA | NA | TRBJ1-5 | TRBV7-2 | TGTGCCAGCAGCTTCGACGGGAATCAGCCCCAGCATTTT | CASSFDGNQPQHF
NA | NA | TRBJ2-5 | TRBV10-3 | TGTGCCATCAGTGATGCGAACGAAGAGACCCAGTACTTC | CAISDANEETQYF
TRBD1 | NA | TRBJ2-7 | TRBV28 | TGTGCCAGCGGATCGACAGGGCTTTCCTACGAGCAGTACTTC | CASGSTGLSYEQYF
TRBD2 | once | TRBJ2-1 | TRBV28 | TGTGCCAGCAGTTTGGCAACTAGCGGTACAGGCAATGAGCAGTTCTTC | CASSLATSGTGNEQFF
NA | NA | TRBJ2-5 | TRBV11-2 | TGTGCCAGCAGCTTAGAGGGCAGGGAAGAGACCCAGTACTTC | CASSLEGREETQYF
TRBD1 | NA | TRBJ2-1 | TRBV7-3 | TGTGCCAGCAGCTGGACAGGGTCCTACAATGAGCAGTTCTTC | CASSWTGSYNEQFF
NA | NA | TRBJ2-1 | TRBV5-6 | TGTGCCAGCAGCTCAAGCGTAGTGACCCTCAATGAGCAGTTCTTC | CASSSSVVTLNEQFF
NA | NA | TRBJ1-6 | TRBV27 | TGTGCCAGCAGCTATCAGGGGTCAGATAATTCACCCCTCCACTTT | CASSYQGSDNSPLHF
TRBD1 | NA | TRBJ1-1 | TRBV28 | TGTGCCAGCAGTTATAACAGGGGCCCGAGGGACACTGAAGCTTTCTTT | CASSYNRGPRDTEAFF
TRBD1 | NA | TRBJ1-2 | TRBV5-1 | TGCGCCAGTAGCTTCCGGACAGGGGAGAACGGCTACACCTTC | CASSFRTGENGYTF